What follows are 28 T cell receptor beta chains derived from one specimen sequenced in a study of cytomegalovirus exposure and HLA in healthy donors. The PCR was carried out with 60 Vbeta primers and 13 Jbeta primers. The repertoire was sequenced with immunoSEQ multiplex PCR; TCRdb's copy has only in-frame clones and lacks some. This specimen shows 150,000 to 250,000 clones; the ten leading clones hold roughly 0.74%. What was sequenced was PBMCs. These receptor sequences come from a boy younger than 18 in good health and CMV-seronegative.

This sequence joins TRBV18 and TRBJ1-3, with D perhaps TRBD1 (5 bases). The CDR3 is 16 amino acids. Germline CDR1 is KGHSH and CDR2 is LQKENI. V lost 3 bases and J 4 bases, leaving 16 bases between the germline ends. For the CDR3, the DNA is TGTGCCAGCTCACCCAACCAACCGAACAGGGGAAACACCATATATTTT. Its translation is CASSPNQPNRGNTIYF.

The rearrangement joins TRBV6-9 to TRBJ2-3; maybe TRBD2 (6 bases). The CDR3 has 15 residues. From germline, CDR1 is MNHGY and CDR2 SVAAGI. V dropped 6 bases and J dropped 2 bases, with 15 bases sitting between them. In DNA form, the CDR3 reads TGTGCCAGCAGGGGCCGGGACTCCTCCACAGATACGCAGTATTTT. This encodes CASRGRDSSTDTQYF.

V is TRBV6-1 and J is TRBJ2-1, with 11 nucleotides matching TRBD2. The CDR3 extends over 15 amino acids. Looked up from germline, CDR1 is MNHNS and CDR2 is SASEGT. V trimming: 5 bases; J trimming: 9 bases; junction bases outside the gene matches: 9. CDR3 sequence: CASSRGTSGEVEQFF. For the CDR3, the DNA is TGTGCCAGCAGTCGGGGGACTAGCGGTGAGGTTGAGCAGTTCTTC.

The chain is built from TRBV5-6 and TRBJ1-2; 7 bases match TRBD1. CDR3 length equals 15 residues. CDR1 SGHDT and CDR2 YYEEEE come from the germline V gene. Trimming at V came to 3 bases and at J to 5 bases, leaving 10 bases not matched to a gene. The CDR3 sequence: CASSSLGQEGYGYTF. Written as DNA, the CDR3 is TGTGCCAGCAGCTCCTTAGGACAGGAAGGGTATGGCTACACCTTC.

This sequence joins TRBV2 and TRBJ2-5; D unclear. The CDR3 has 14 residues. From germline, CDR1 is SNHLY and CDR2 FYNNEI. V lost 8 bases and J 2 bases, leaving 15 bases between the germline ends. CDR3 DNA: TGTGCCAGCCGCCAGGCCAGATTACAAGAGACCCAGTACTTC. Residues: CASRQARLQETQYF.

The J gene is TRBJ2-7, the V gene TRBV27, with D possibly being TRBD1 (6 bases). CDR1 is MNHEY, CDR2 SMNVEV, per germline (reference sequence). Trimming shortened V by 3 bases and J by 1 base, and 10 bases separated the two germline ends. The CDR3 runs 14 residues. The CDR3 DNA sequence: TGTGCCAGCAGTTTGGGACATGGTTCCTACGAGCAGTACTTC. Translation: CASSLGHGSYEQYF.

The genes are TRBV4-3 and TRBJ2-2; D call uncertain. Per the germline V gene, CDR1 is LGHNA and CDR2 is YSLEER. Trimming cost V 0 bases and J 4 bases, with 12 bases left between them. This CDR3 has 16 amino acids. CDR3: CASSQDASSGTGELFF. CDR3 nucleotide sequence: TGCGCCAGCAGCCAAGACGCTAGTAGTGGCACCGGGGAGCTGTTTTTT.

V usage is TRBV5-3 and J usage is TRBJ1-1; D remains unclear. TRBV5-3 is sorted into the ORF group, with uncertain function. The ends were cut back, 1 base at V and 4 bases at J, with 11 bases in the middle. The CDR3 extends over 14 amino acids. This CDR3 is CARSLSEVGTEAFF. The CDR3 region has the DNA TGTGCCAGAAGCTTGTCCGAGGTGGGCACTGAAGCTTTCTTT.

This sequence joins TRBV6-6 and TRBJ1-1; a possible D gene is TRBD1 (5 bases). Trimming cost V 3 bases and J 7 bases, with 15 bases left between them. The CDR3 is 14 amino acids. The germline V gene has CDR1 MNHNY and CDR2 SVGAGI (reference sequence). In nucleotides, the CDR3 is TGTGCCAGCAGTTATCGCACAGGTATCGATGAAGCTTTCTTT. Protein product: CASSYRTGIDEAFF.

The V gene is TRBV7-9, the J gene TRBJ2-7, with a possible D match to TRBD1 (6 bases). V was shortened by 6 bases and J by 3 bases, with 24 bases between the two germline ends. Germline lookup yields CDR1 SEHNR and CDR2 FQNEAQ (reference sequence). This CDR3 contains 17 residues. The chain's CDR3 is CASSPPRGFRDLYEQYF. CDR3 nucleotide sequence: TGTGCCAGCAGTCCACCGAGGGGGTTTCGGGATCTCTACGAGCAGTACTTC.

This chain connects TRBV19 to TRBJ2-7; D may be TRBD1 (6 bases). This CDR3 is built from 15 residues. CDR1 and CDR2 (germline): LNHDA, SQIVND (reference sequence). Trimming left V 5 bases short and J 2 bases short, with 16 bases between. CDR3 DNA sequence: TGTGCCAGTAGTGCCCCCGGACAGAGAGCCTACGAGCAGTACTTC. Protein sequence: CASSAPGQRAYEQYF.

This sequence joins TRBV11-3 and TRBJ1-1; TRBD1 is a possible D gene (6 bases). Germline V gene sequence: CDR1 SGHNT, CDR2 YENEEA. The CDR3 totals 13 residues. V gave up 5 bases and J gave up 4 bases, with 11 bases separating them. The CDR3 DNA reads TGTGCCAGCAGCCACAGGGACGGCACTGAAGCTTTCTTT. It encodes CASSHRDGTEAFF.

V and J are TRBV11-2 and TRBJ2-6; D perhaps matches TRBD1 (6 bases). In germline, CDR1 is SGHAT, CDR2 FQNNGV. V lost 4 bases to trimming and J lost 0 bases, with 13 bases between them. CDR3 length: 17 amino acids. CDR3 bases: TGTGCCAGCAGCTCCTTCGGACAGACCTCTGGGGCCAACGTCCTGACTTTC. This encodes CASSSFGQTSGANVLTF. Full variable domain (outside the CDR3, taken from reference TRBV11-2 and TRBJ2-6): EAGVAQSPRYKIIEKRQSVAFWCNPISGHATLYWYQQILGQGPKLLIQFQNNGVVDDSQLPKDRFSAERLKGVDSTLKIQPAKLEDSAVYLCASSSFGQTSGANVLTFGAGSRLTVL.

This chain uses TRBV5-1 with TRBJ1-4, with D possibly being TRBD1 (5 bases). Trimming removed 3 bases at V and 3 bases at J, with 15 bases between. Germline values: CDR1 SGHRS, CDR2 YFSETQ. This CDR3 is built from 16 residues. The CDR3 DNA reads as TGCGCCAGCAGCTCTGCCCCCAGGGCAGCTAATGAAAAACTGTTTTTT. Its translation: CASSSAPRAANEKLFF.

The chain couples TRBV27 to TRBJ1-6; unclear D gene. The CDR3 totals 15 residues. V was clipped by 3 bases and J by 1 base, with 7 bases between them. In germline, CDR1 is MNHEY, CDR2 SMNVEV (reference sequence). In DNA form, the CDR3 reads TGTGCCAGCAGTTTTGAGGATTCCTATAATTCACCCCTCCACTTT. Translated: CASSFEDSYNSPLHF.

V usage is TRBV19 and J usage is TRBJ2-7; 12 nucleotides align to TRBD1. This CDR3 spans 14 amino acids. The junction had 8 bases not matched to a gene; V was cut back by 9 bases and J by 5 bases. The germline CDR1 and CDR2 sequences are LNHDA and SQIVND (reference sequence). The CDR3 spells CASTPGTGGNEQYF. The CDR3 nucleotides are TGTGCCAGCACCCCCGGGACAGGGGGCAACGAGCAGTACTTC.

The CDR3 reads CSAERYGNTEAFF. In DNA, the CDR3 is TGCAGCGCTGAGCGATATGGGAACACTGAAGCTTTCTTT. V is TRBV29-1 and J is TRBJ1-1; D uncertain. The CDR3 sequence is 13 residues long. Germline values: CDR1 SQVTM, CDR2 ANQGSEA. Trimming cost V 7 bases and J 1 base, with 13 bases left between them.

The V call is TRBV15, the J call TRBJ1-2, with D maybe TRBD1 (6 bases). Germline V CDR1 and CDR2: LNHNV, YYDKDF (reference sequence). Deletions cut 9 bases from V and 5 bases from J, with 16 bases between. CDR3 length: 13 residues. CDR3 region: CATSTGSRYGYTF. The CDR3 DNA reads as TGTGCCACGAGTACAGGGTCGAGGTATGGCTACACCTTC. The full variable domain, its missing parts supplied by reference TRBV15 and TRBJ1-2, is DAMVIQNPRYQVTQFGKPVTLSCSQTLNHNVMYWYQQKSSQAPKLLFHYYDKDFNNEADTPDNFQSRRPNTSFCFLDIRSPGLGDTAMYLCATSTGSRYGYTFGSGTRLTVV.

This chain links TRBV5-1 with TRBJ2-4, with D tentatively TRBD2 (6 bases). The germline CDR1 and CDR2 sequences are SGHRS and YFSETQ. The CDR3 spans 16 residues. The V end lost 4 bases, the J end lost 0 bases, and 14 bases lay between the germline ends. The CDR3 region has the DNA TGCGCCAGCAGCAAGGGACTCCTTCTAGCCAAAAACATTCAGTACTTC. Amino acid sequence: CASSKGLLLAKNIQYF.

The J gene is TRBJ2-5, the V gene TRBV5-1; 8 nucleotides agree with TRBD2. The junction had 8 bases not matched to a gene; V was cut back by 2 bases and J by 5 bases. The germline CDR1 and CDR2 sequences are SGHRS and YFSETQ. The CDR3 length is 15 residues. Written as DNA, the CDR3 is TGCGCCAGCAGCTTAATAGCGGGGTCGGTGGAGACCCAGTACTTC. It specifies CASSLIAGSVETQYF.

V usage is TRBV7-2 and J usage is TRBJ2-7; D is ambiguous. The ends were cut back, 4 bases at V and 2 bases at J, with 9 bases in the middle. This CDR3 has 13 residues. Germline-derived CDR1 and CDR2 are SGHTA and FQGNSA. The chain's CDR3 is CASSSNSPYEQYF. The DNA of the CDR3 is TGTGCCAGCAGCTCAAACAGCCCCTACGAGCAGTACTTC. Using reference TRBV7-2 and TRBJ2-7 for the parts outside the CDR3, the full variable domain is GAGVSQSPSNKVTEKGKDVELRCDPISGHTALYWYRQSLGQGLEFLIYFQGNSAPDKSGLPSDRFSAERTGGSVSTLTIQRTQQEDSAVYLCASSSNSPYEQYFGPGTRLTVT.

This rearrangement joins TRBV19 to TRBJ1-2; weak D call: TRBD1 (5 bases). There are 15 residues in the CDR3. Germline CDR1 is LNHDA and CDR2 is SQIVND (reference sequence). The V and J ends lost 11 bases and 6 bases respectively, with 25 bases between them. The CDR3 protein is CACTNVWAGIHGYTF. For the CDR3, the DNA is TGTGCCTGCACGAACGTTTGGGCAGGGATCCATGGCTACACCTTC.

The chain combines TRBV6-1 with TRBJ1-5; D is unclear. Per the germline V gene, CDR1 is MNHNS and CDR2 is SASEGT. The germline V and J ends were trimmed by 5 bases and 7 bases, with 12 bases remaining between them. The CDR3 covers 13 residues. CDR3 region: CASSYRVEQPQHF. DNA of the CDR3: TGTGCCAGCAGTTATCGAGTGGAGCAGCCCCAGCATTTT.

The CDR3 coding sequence is TGTGCCAGCTCAGGGGACAGGGGGCGTCCTTTTATATCGGGCTCCTACAATGAGCAGTTCTTC. Protein sequence: CASSGDRGRPFISGSYNEQFF. The rearrangement uses TRBV18 and TRBJ2-1; 12 positions match TRBD1. Trimming removed 5 bases from V and 0 bases from J; junction bases left unmatched: 17. The CDR3 extends over 21 amino acids. Germline CDR1 and CDR2: KGHSH and LQKENI.

This chain connects TRBV4-1 to TRBJ2-1; D perhaps matches TRBD1 (5 bases). Germline CDR1 is MGHRA and CDR2 is YSYEKL. V gave up 0 bases and J gave up 6 bases, with 18 bases separating them. The CDR3 is made up of 17 amino acids. The CDR3: CASSQDLREVLTNEQFF. Written as DNA, the CDR3 is TGCGCCAGCAGCCAAGATCTCAGGGAAGTACTCACCAATGAGCAGTTCTTC.

For this clone: Other DNA sequences in the same sample also yield this CDR3. The V gene is TRBV6-5, the J gene TRBJ1-2; no clear D. The V gene's germline CDR1 is MNHEY and CDR2 SVGAGI. V gave up 6 bases and J gave up 4 bases, with 12 bases separating them. The CDR3 has 13 residues. CDR3 nucleotide sequence: TGTGCCAGCAGCCCCGACCGACTCTATGGCTACACCTTC. This codes for CASSPDRLYGYTF.

The rearrangement uses TRBV10-3 and TRBJ2-5, with D possibly matching TRBD2 (6 bases). Germline V gene lookup returns CDR1 ENHRY and CDR2 SYGVKD. CDR3 length: 14 residues. Deletions cut 3 bases from V and 4 bases from J, with 12 bases between. CDR3 sequence: CAISDGGRGETQYF. For the CDR3, the DNA is TGTGCCATCAGTGACGGGGGTCGGGGAGAGACCCAGTACTTC.

J is TRBJ2-4 and V is TRBV6-1; 11 bases are a match to TRBD2. With V trimmed by 4 bases and J by 0 bases, 5 bases remained unmatched. CDR1 is MNHNS, CDR2 SASEGT, per germline. This CDR3 has 17 residues. CDR3 residues: CASSASGGTLAKNIQYF. In DNA, the CDR3 is TGTGCCAGCAGTGCTAGCGGGGGGACTCTAGCCAAAAACATTCAGTACTTC.